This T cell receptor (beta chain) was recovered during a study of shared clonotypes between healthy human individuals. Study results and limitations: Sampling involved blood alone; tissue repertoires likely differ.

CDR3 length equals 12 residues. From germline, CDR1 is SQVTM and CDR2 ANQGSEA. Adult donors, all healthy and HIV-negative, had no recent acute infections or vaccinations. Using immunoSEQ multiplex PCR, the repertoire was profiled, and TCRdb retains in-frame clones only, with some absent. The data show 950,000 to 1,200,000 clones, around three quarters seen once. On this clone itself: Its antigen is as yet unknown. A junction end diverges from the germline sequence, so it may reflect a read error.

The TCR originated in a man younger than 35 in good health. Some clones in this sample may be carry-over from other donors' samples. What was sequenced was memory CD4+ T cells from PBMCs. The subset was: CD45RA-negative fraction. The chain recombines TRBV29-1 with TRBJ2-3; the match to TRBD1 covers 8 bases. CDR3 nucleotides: TGCAGCGCACCTAAATCGGCAGGGGGCGCGAATTTT. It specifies CSAPKSAGGANF.